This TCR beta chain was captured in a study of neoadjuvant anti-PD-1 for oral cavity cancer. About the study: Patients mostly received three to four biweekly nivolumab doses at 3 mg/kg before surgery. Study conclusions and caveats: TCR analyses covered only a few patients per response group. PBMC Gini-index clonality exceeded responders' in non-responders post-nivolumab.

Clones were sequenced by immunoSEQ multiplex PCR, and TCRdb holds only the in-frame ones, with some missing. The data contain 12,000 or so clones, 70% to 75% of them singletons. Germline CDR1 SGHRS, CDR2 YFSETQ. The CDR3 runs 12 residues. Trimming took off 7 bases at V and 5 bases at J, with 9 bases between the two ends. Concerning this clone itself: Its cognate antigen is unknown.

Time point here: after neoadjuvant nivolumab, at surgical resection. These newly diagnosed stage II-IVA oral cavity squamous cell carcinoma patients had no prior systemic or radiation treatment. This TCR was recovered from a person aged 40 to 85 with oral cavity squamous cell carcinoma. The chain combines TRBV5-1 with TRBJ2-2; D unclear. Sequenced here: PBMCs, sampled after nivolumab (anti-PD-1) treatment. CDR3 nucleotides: TGCGCCAGCTTTAAAGGTACCGGGGAGCTGTTTTTT. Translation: CASFKGTGELFF.